This T cell receptor beta chain is from a study of CD8 T cells in ankylosing spondylitis (TCRdb year 2017). Notes on the research overall: To find TCR variants linked to disease, the study profiled T cell receptor beta repertoires in ankylosing spondylitis patients and healthy donors. The whole study cohort included 108 healthy donors and 25 ankylosing spondylitis patients. Peripheral blood samples were taken, and synovial fluid was additionally collected from ankylosing spondylitis patients. The study at large found these results: The disease-linked clones showed a CD8+ phenotype and occurred at relatively low frequencies in peripheral blood. Some of the motif variants had been reported before in the synovial fluid and blood of reactive arthritis patients, a finding that suggests common disease-initiation mechanisms. A TCR beta motif of 8 or 9 highly homologous amino acid variants appeared characteristic of blood from ankylosing spondylitis patients. The disease-linked clones were reported as significantly enriched in matched synovial fluid samples from ankylosing spondylitis patients.

Sequencing relied on an Illumina HiSeq 2500. TCR beta libraries were prepared by quantitative 5'-RACE with molecular barcodes. From the authors' description of their analysis: Disease-linked TCR variants were identified with a new computational method built on a probabilistic model of VDJ rearrangement. Using fastp trimming at Q25 and MiXCR clonotype assembly, TCRdb reanalyzed the public sequencing data and kept in-frame beta chains. Merged by CDR3 protein, the rows form single entries marked with the most common genes and DNA. The V and J calls here are based on TCRdb, not the publication. The sample yields about 540,000 distinct CDR3 sequences; roughly 13% were counted once. Together, the top ten hold under 7.5% of the sample. The CDR3 covers 16 residues, taking in both the cysteine and the phenylalanine. Kept here is only the CDR3 DNA, which spans 48 bases and is read in frame from base 1. V ends up 5 bases short and J 5 bases short, with an unmatched junction base count of 9.

Comments on this clonotype: The specificity of this receptor is unknown. The input lacks base qualities; no much larger clone sits a single base away.

Input material: blood, either unsorted or a sorted T cell fraction (not recorded which). This clonotype originated in a male donor with ankylosing spondylitis. Recombination joined TRBV12-3 or TRBV12-4 with TRBJ1-5; 10 central bases correspond to TRBD1. The nucleotide sequence is given as TGTGCCAGCAGTCCCGGGACAGGGGAAGGGCATCAGCCCCAGCATTTT. It encodes CASSPGTGEGHQPQHF.